The rows below give T cell receptor beta chains drawn from one sample of a study of blood T cells in healthy people across ages. TCRdb re-called the 5' RACE reads with MiXCR, one entry per CDR3 protein. The sample carries 600,000 to 650,000 distinct CDR3 sequences, 58% recorded once. The sample was blood. All receptors derive from a man between 60 and 75 years old in good health. CDR3s include the opening cysteine and the closing phenylalanine or tryptophan. The D gene is left open where the match is weak. Rows give clone size only sometimes, using once, few, many, or a class for an expanded clone.

clone_size	v_call	j_call	d_call	cdr3_nt	cdr3_aa
NA	TRBV6-2/TRBV6-3	TRBJ1-2	NA	TGTGCCAGCAGTCCTAGATCCGACGCAAGTGGCTACACCTTC	CASSPRSDASGYTF
NA	TRBV5-1	TRBJ1-1	NA	TGCGCCAGCAGCTTGTCGGCCGTGGGGGGAACAGAAGCTTTCTTT	CASSLSAVGGTEAFF
NA	TRBV6-5	TRBJ2-7	TRBD1	TGTGCCAGCAGTTACTCGATTTCCGGACAGGTACCCGAGGTGCAGTACTTC	CASSYSISGQVPEVQYF
few	TRBV7-2	TRBJ2-7	NA	TGTGCCAGCAGCCGTCCCGGGACCTCCTACGAGCAGTACTTC	CASSRPGTSYEQYF
NA	TRBV15	TRBJ2-1	TRBD2	TGTGCCACCAGCAGTCGGTCTAGCGGGGGTGAGGTGTCGTTCTTC	CATSSRSSGGEVSFF
few	TRBV28	TRBJ1-4	TRBD1	TGTGCCAGCAGTATGGGACAGGGAGGATTTGAAAAACTGTTTTTT	CASSMGQGGFEKLFF
NA	TRBV6-6	TRBJ1-2	TRBD1	TGTGCCAGCAGTGCGAGACAGGGGTACTATGGCTACACCTTC	CASSARQGYYGYTF
NA	TRBV7-2	TRBJ1-2	NA	TGTGCCAGCAGCTCTCCCGCGACATATAACTATGGCTACACCTTC	CASSSPATYNYGYTF
NA	TRBV18	TRBJ2-5	NA	TGTGCCAGCTCACCACGGCGCGGGTACTACCAAGAGACCCAGTACTTC	CASSPRRGYYQETQYF
NA	TRBV5-1	TRBJ2-7	NA	TGCGCCAGCAGCTGGTTAGACGAGCAGTACTTC	CASSWLDEQYF
NA	TRBV28	TRBJ2-3	NA	TGTGCCAGCCGATCAGGCGTCCGGCAGTATTTT	CASRSGVRQYF
NA	TRBV2	TRBJ2-7	NA	TGTGCCAGCAGTGATTTAAGGGGGCAGTACTTC	CASSDLRGQYF
once	TRBV7-2	TRBJ1-2	TRBD1	TGTGCCAGCAGCCCCGACAGGGCCTATGACTACACCTTC	CASSPDRAYDYTF
many	TRBV7-6	TRBJ2-6	NA	TGTGCCAGCAGCCAAATGACAGGCCGCTCTGGGGCCAACGTCCTGACTTTC	CASSQMTGRSGANVLTF
once	TRBV6-2/TRBV6-3	TRBJ2-7	NA	TGTGCCAGCAGTTACTTCGGCGGAGTGGGGTACGAGCAGTACTTC	CASSYFGGVGYEQYF
NA	TRBV20-1	TRBJ1-4	NA	TGCAGTTTTTCTAGGGGGGTTGAAGAAAAACTGTTTTTT	CSFSRGVEEKLFF